A selection of T cell receptor beta chains follows, all from one sample in a study of cytomegalovirus exposure and HLA in healthy donors. TCRdb's copy holds only in-frame clones and misses some; the assay was immunoSEQ multiplex PCR. The data hold 80,000 or so clones, with around 78% observed a single time. The source material was PBMCs. These receptor sequences come from a man aged 35 to 55 in good health and CMV-seronegative. The CDR3 runs from the conserved cysteine through the conserved F or W. The D gene is left open where the match is weak. Clone sizes are given selectively: once, few, many, or a class where the clone is expanded.

>TRBJ2-7|NA|NA|TRBV9
TGTGCCAGCAGCCCCACGGACGGGATCGACTCCTACGAGCAGTACTTC
CASSPTDGIDSYEQYF
>TRBJ1-1|few|TRBD1|TRBV7-9
TGTGCCAGCAGCCTCGGGACAGGGGCGCTCACTGAAGCTTTCTTT
CASSLGTGALTEAFF
>TRBJ2-3|NA|TRBD2|TRBV10-3
TGTGCCATCAGTGGGACACGGGGGGGAGATACGCAGTATTTT
CAISGTRGGDTQYF
>TRBJ1-4|NA|NA|TRBV5-1
TGCGCCAGCAGCCGAATGGTAGGGGCTGGAGAAAAACTGTTTTTT
CASSRMVGAGEKLFF
>TRBJ2-5|NA|TRBD1|TRBV5-1
TGCGCCAGCAGCTTGGGCAGGGGGCAAGAGACCCAGTACTTC
CASSLGRGQETQYF
>TRBJ2-2|NA|TRBD2|TRBV6-6
TGTGCCAGCAGTTACTCGAGACTAGCGTACGGGGAGCTGTTTTTT
CASSYSRLAYGELFF
>TRBJ1-6|NA|TRBD1|TRBV5-6
TGTGCCAGCAGCATCGACAGGGGGCGCGATTCACCCCTCCACTTT
CASSIDRGRDSPLHF
>TRBJ2-1|NA|TRBD2|TRBV4-3
TGCGCCAGCAGCCAAGGGTGGCTAGCGGGCACCAACAATGAGCAGTTCTTC
CASSQGWLAGTNNEQFF
>TRBJ2-2|NA|NA|TRBV6-6
TGTGCCAGCAGTAACAGGGTCGGGGAGCTGTTTTTT
CASSNRVGELFF
>TRBJ2-7|NA|NA|TRBV28
TGTGCCAGCAGGACGGTCCCGGGCGAGCAGTACTTC
CASRTVPGEQYF
>TRBJ2-5|NA|NA|TRBV30
TGTGCCCTAGACCGGGGGATTGGGCAGTACTTC
CALDRGIGQYF
>TRBJ2-3|NA|TRBD2|TRBV4-3
TGCGCCAGCAGCTCTAGGACTAGCGGGTCTAGCACAGATACGCAGTATTTT
CASSSRTSGSSTDTQYF
>TRBJ1-2|NA|NA|TRBV30
TGTGCCTGGAGTGGAGTCCCCGGGGGGAACTATGGCTACACCTTC
CAWSGVPGGNYGYTF
>TRBJ1-4|NA|NA|TRBV28
TGTGCCAGCAGTTTAAGGCGGCCTAATGAAAAACTGTTTTTT
CASSLRRPNEKLFF
>TRBJ2-7|NA|TRBD1|TRBV5-4
TGTGCCAGCAGCTCCTCTACGACAGGGCCCTACGAGCAGTACTTC
CASSSSTTGPYEQYF
>TRBJ2-7|NA|NA|TRBV6-5
TGTGCCAGCAGTTACTCTAGAGACAGTTCCTACGAGCAGTACTTC
CASSYSRDSSYEQYF
>TRBJ1-2|NA|NA|TRBV27
TGTGCCAGCAGCCTGGACAGATACGATGGCTACACCTTC
CASSLDRYDGYTF
>TRBJ1-5|NA|TRBD1|TRBV7-9
TGTGCCAGCAGCTTAGGGTTCTCAGGGGGTGGTCAGCCCCAGCATTTT
CASSLGFSGGGQPQHF
>TRBJ2-1|NA|TRBD1|TRBV19
TGTGCCAGTAGAACCACAGGGGGAAGAGGCTACAATGAGCAGTTCTTC
CASRTTGGRGYNEQFF
>TRBJ2-3|NA|NA|TRBV7-9
TGTGCCAGCAGCAGGAGGGTAAGCGGGAGCACAGATACGCAGTATTTT
CASSRRVSGSTDTQYF
>TRBJ2-7|NA|TRBD2|TRBV28
TGTGCCAGCACCACCATCGGAACAGCCGGGACTAGCGGGATTAGATACGAGCAGTACTTC
CASTTIGTAGTSGIRYEQYF
>TRBJ2-7|NA|TRBD2|TRBV7-9
TGTGCCAGCAGCTCCCCGGGAGGGGACTCCTACGAGCAGTACTTC
CASSSPGGDSYEQYF
>TRBJ2-2|few|NA|TRBV4-3
TGCGCCAGCAGCCAAGATTCCTGGCCCGGGGAGCTGTTTTTT
CASSQDSWPGELFF
>TRBJ2-1|NA|NA|TRBV23-1
TGCGCCAGCAGCCACGGTAATGAGCAGTTCTTC
CASSHGNEQFF
>TRBJ2-7|NA|NA|TRBV27
TGTGCCAGCAGTTCACCCGACAGGAGCTACGAGCAGTACTTC
CASSSPDRSYEQYF
>TRBJ2-1|once|NA|TRBV4-2
TGTGCCAGCAGCCAAGAGAATACTGGACTCAACAATGAGCAGTTCTTC
CASSQENTGLNNEQFF
>TRBJ1-5|NA|TRBD1|TRBV7-6
TGTGCCAGCAGCCCAAAGACAGGGGGCAATCAGCCCCAGCATTTT
CASSPKTGGNQPQHF
>TRBJ1-1|NA|NA|TRBV1
TGCACCAGCAGCCAAGGAGGAGGCAGGGAGGGGGCTTTCTTT
CTSSQGGGREGAFF
>TRBJ1-1|NA|NA|TRBV5-6
TGTGCCAGCAGCTTTTTAGGACGGGAGAACACTGAAGCTTTCTTT
CASSFLGRENTEAFF
>TRBJ1-3|NA|TRBD1|TRBV5-4
TGTGCCAGCAGCTTGAACAGGGGGACTTCTGGAAACACCATATATTTT
CASSLNRGTSGNTIYF
>TRBJ2-7|few|NA|TRBV5-4
TGTGCCAGCAGCTTGGCAGGGTATCGGAACGAGCAGTACTTC
CASSLAGYRNEQYF
>TRBJ2-3|NA|TRBD1|TRBV19
TGTGCCAGTAGTTACTCGACAGGGGTAAGGTATTTT
CASSYSTGVRYF
>TRBJ2-7|NA|NA|TRBV21-1
TGTGCCAGCAGACCCTTAACTAGCGGGAACTCCTACGAGCAGTACTTC
CASRPLTSGNSYEQYF
>TRBJ2-1|NA|TRBD1|TRBV19
TGTGCCAGTAGTACCAGGACAGGGGGCCGTGAGCAGTTCTTC
CASSTRTGGREQFF
>TRBJ1-2|NA|TRBD1|TRBV30
TGTGCCTGGAGCTCTAAGGACGGGACAGGTGGGCGCTATGGCTACACCTTC
CAWSSKDGTGGRYGYTF
>TRBJ2-3|NA|NA|TRBV28
TGTGCCAGCAGTTTAGAACCCCTCGGGAGGGACAGGGTTCGAACAGATACGCAGTATTTT
CASSLEPLGRDRVRTDTQYF
>TRBJ2-1|NA|NA|TRBV4-1
TGCGCCACTAGAAATCAGGGGTGGAACAATGAGCAGTTCTTC
CATRNQGWNNEQFF
>TRBJ2-7|NA|NA|TRBV7-2
TGTGCCAGCAGCCCCTTAAGGGGGGGAGAGCAGTACTTC
CASSPLRGGEQYF
>TRBJ2-1|NA|TRBD2|TRBV15
TGTGCCACCAGCGGTCTTCTTGGGACTAGCGGCAACAATGAGCAGTTCTTC
CATSGLLGTSGNNEQFF
>TRBJ2-1|few|TRBD2|TRBV28
TGTGCCACCTGGGACTACGGCTCCTACAATGAGCAGTTCTTC
CATWDYGSYNEQFF
>TRBJ2-7|NA|TRBD1|TRBV29-1
TGCAGCGGCGGACAGGGCTACGAGCAGTACTTC
CSGGQGYEQYF
>TRBJ2-5|NA|NA|TRBV7-2
TGTGCCAGCAGCTTGGGGGCCAGAGAGACCCAGTACTTC
CASSLGARETQYF
>TRBJ2-1|NA|TRBD2|TRBV4-1
TGCACCAGCAGCCAAGATCAAGAACTAGCGCCTTACAATGAGCAGTTCTTC
CTSSQDQELAPYNEQFF
>TRBJ1-2|NA|NA|TRBV5-6
TGTGCCAGCAGCTTGGGGGGGGAAGGCGGCTATGGCTACACCTTC
CASSLGGEGGYGYTF
>TRBJ2-1|NA|TRBD2|TRBV5-5
TGTGCCAGCAGCTGGACTAGCGGGAGGAATGAGCAGTTCTTC
CASSWTSGRNEQFF
>TRBJ1-2|NA|TRBD1|TRBV29-1
TGCAGCGCGTCGGGGGACAGGGGGTATGGCTACACCTTC
CSASGDRGYGYTF
>TRBJ2-1|few|TRBD2|TRBV7-2
TGTGCCAGCAGCGCCCTTCCGGGACTAGTAACGAATGAGCAGTTCTTC
CASSALPGLVTNEQFF
>TRBJ2-7|NA|NA|TRBV28
TGTGCCAGCAGTGAGACAGGCAATTACGAGCAGTACTTC
CASSETGNYEQYF
>TRBJ1-2|few|NA|TRBV2
TGTGCCAGCAGTGACAGGGGCACTAACTATGGCTACACCTTC
CASSDRGTNYGYTF
>TRBJ2-2|NA|TRBD1|TRBV7-2
TGTGCCAGCAGCAAAGACAGGGGGTCCGGGGAGCTGTTTTTT
CASSKDRGSGELFF
>TRBJ2-7|NA|TRBD1|TRBV7-2
TGTGCCAGCAGCTTAGCGCAGGGGAGAGGAACAGGGGGCGACGAGCAGTACTTC
CASSLAQGRGTGGDEQYF
>TRBJ2-1|NA|NA|TRBV4-3
TGCGCCAGCAGCCAAGATGGGCGAAGGAATGAGCAGTTCTTC
CASSQDGRRNEQFF
>TRBJ2-7|NA|TRBD1|TRBV7-9
TGTGCCAGCAGTCGTCTCCTAGTGGACAGGGGGCAGATTCGCTACGAGCAGTACTTC
CASSRLLVDRGQIRYEQYF
>TRBJ2-3|NA|TRBD2|TRBV5-4
TGTGCCAGCAGCTCAGGACTAGCGGGAGGGATCACAGATACGCAGTATTTT
CASSSGLAGGITDTQYF